This TCR beta chain was profiled in a study of CD8+ T cells in alopecia areata. CDR1 MDHEN and CDR2 SYDVKM come from the germline V gene. V lost 6 bases and J lost 6, with 18 bases in between. The CDR3 extends over 14 amino acids. Extraction and reverse transcription of RNA yielded cDNA as the sequencing template. Method: immunoSEQ multiplex PCR; TCRdb's copy keeps in-frame clones and lacks some. The sample consists of 190,000 or so clones, 50% to 60% of them appearing once. This clone was observed a handful of times. Treatment indicated: oral pan-JAK inhibitor, 5-10 mg twice daily. The chain uses TRBV28 and TRBJ2-7, with unresolved D. This clonotype was obtained from a human donor with alopecia areata. The sequencing here drew on CD4+ T cells sorted from blood, taken at week 4, from a patient treated with tofacitinib. CDR3 nucleotides: TGTGCCAGCAGCCCCCCGGGCCCCGATGCCGAGCAGTACTTC. It codes for CASSPPGPDAEQYF.